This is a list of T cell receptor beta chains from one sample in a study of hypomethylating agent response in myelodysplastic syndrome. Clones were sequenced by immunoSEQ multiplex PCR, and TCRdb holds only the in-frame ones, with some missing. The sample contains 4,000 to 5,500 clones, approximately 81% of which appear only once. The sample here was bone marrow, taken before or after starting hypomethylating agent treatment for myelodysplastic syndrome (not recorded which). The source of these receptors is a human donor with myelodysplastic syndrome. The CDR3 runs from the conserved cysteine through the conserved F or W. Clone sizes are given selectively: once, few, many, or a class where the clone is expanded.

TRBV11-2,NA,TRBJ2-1,CASSLQGARTGNEQFF
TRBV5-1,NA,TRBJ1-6,CASSLGRGGSPLHF
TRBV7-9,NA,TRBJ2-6,CASPLPSGANVLTF
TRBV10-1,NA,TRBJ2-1,CASSAGTGLVSDEQFF
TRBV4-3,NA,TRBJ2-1,CASSQDGAGGPYNEQFF
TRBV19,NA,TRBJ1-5,CASSNYDQPQHF
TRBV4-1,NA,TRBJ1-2,CASSQGRIEANYGYTF
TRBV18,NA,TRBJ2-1,CASSPPDRSYNEQFF
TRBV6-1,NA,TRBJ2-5,CASSELAGGPETQYF
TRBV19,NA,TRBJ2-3,CASSWTVTDTQYF
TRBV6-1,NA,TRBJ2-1,CAGGTDETMRQFF
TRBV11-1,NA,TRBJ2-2,CASSPGLGAGELFF
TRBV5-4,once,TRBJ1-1,CASSGGTDTEAFF
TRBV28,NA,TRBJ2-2,CASKRQATLPGELFF
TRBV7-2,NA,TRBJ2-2,CASSYGQVRTGELFF
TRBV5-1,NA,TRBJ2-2,CASSLASGGANTGELFF
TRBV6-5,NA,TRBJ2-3,CASSYSGLGPDTQYF
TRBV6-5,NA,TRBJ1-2,CASRPGQGYGGYTF
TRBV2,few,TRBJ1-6,CASSYLGDSPLHF
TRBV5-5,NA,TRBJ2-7,CASSLSLGTGKGEQYF
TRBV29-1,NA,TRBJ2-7,CSVVPDRGPHEQYF
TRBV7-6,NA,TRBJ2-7,CASTAESGLQYF
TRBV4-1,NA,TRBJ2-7,CASSQGGLLYEQYF
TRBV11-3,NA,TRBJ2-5,CASSLKETQYF
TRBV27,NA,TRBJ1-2,CASSLTGGNYGYTF
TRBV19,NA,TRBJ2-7,CASSKASLSYEQYF
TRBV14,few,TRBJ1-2,CASSQEGTGSPYGYTF
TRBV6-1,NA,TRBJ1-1,CAGSEDGAKAFF
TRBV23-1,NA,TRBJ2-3,CASSPADRQSTDTQYF
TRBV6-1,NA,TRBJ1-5,CASSAGQGKQPQHF
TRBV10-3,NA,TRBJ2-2,CAISAGAGGTTGELFF
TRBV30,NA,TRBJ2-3,CAWTGRGHRGTDTQYF
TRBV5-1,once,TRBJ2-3,CASSSRRRGLSFTDTQYF
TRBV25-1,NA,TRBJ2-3,CASTGDADTQYF
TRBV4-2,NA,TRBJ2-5,CASSQERAAQETQYF
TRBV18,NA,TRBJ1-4,CASSPQVGAINEKLFF